One sample yielded the 23 T cell receptor beta chains listed below, sequenced in a study of blood T cell repertoires in COVID-19 (dated by TCRdb to about 2020). Libraries were constructed by the immunoSEQ multiplex PCR assay. The table comes from immuneACCESS by way of TCRdb, which keeps in-frame sequences with V and J called. Part of the clones is missing from these tables; in studies checked, under half for an unresolved V gene and the rest for unknown reasons. This sample comprises 45,000 to 55,000 clones, around 68% of them detected only once. The ten largest clones add up to approximately 9% of the sample. The sample comprised peripheral blood. These receptors originate from a woman in her seventies with acute or convalescent COVID-19.

The count of this clone is one. This chain connects TRBV18 to TRBJ2-5, with a weak D call TRBD1 (6 bases). Trimming removed 3 bases at V and 0 bases at J, with 8 bases between. The CDR3 contains 14 residues. Germline CDR1 KGHSH, CDR2 LQKENI. The CDR3 region is CASSPGGHQETQYF. In DNA form, the CDR3 reads TGTGCCAGCTCACCTGGGGGCCACCAAGAGACCCAGTACTTC. The full variable domain, rest sourced from reference TRBV18 and TRBJ2-5, is NAGVMQNPRHLVRRRGQEARLRCSPMKGHSHVYWYRQLPEEGLKFMVYLQKENIIDESGMPKERFSAEFPKEGPSILRIQQVVRGDSAAYFCASSPGGHQETQYFGPGTRLLVL.

The chain employs TRBV7-3 and TRBJ2-5; 16 bases are a match to TRBD2. CDR3 length equals 17 residues. Looked up from germline, CDR1 is SGHTA and CDR2 is FQGTGA. Trimming at V came to 1 base and at J to 3 bases, leaving 2 bases not matched to a gene. The CDR3 reads CASSLRGTSGREETQYF. DNA for the CDR3: TGTGCCAGCAGCTTAAGGGGGACTAGCGGGAGGGAAGAGACCCAGTACTTC.

The chain carries TRBV11-2 and TRBJ2-7; no definite D call. CDR3 length equals 12 residues. Germline V gene data show CDR1 as SGHAT and CDR2 as FQNNGV. V was pared by 1 base and J by 6 bases, with 7 bases between. CDR3: CASSLAPGEQYF. CDR3 DNA: TGTGCCAGCAGCTTAGCACCCGGCGAGCAGTACTTC.

The rearrangement joins TRBV6-5 to TRBJ2-1, with a weak D call TRBD1 (5 bases). The length of the CDR3 is 12 residues. CDR1 and CDR2 (germline): MNHEY, SVGAGI. With 6 bases removed from V and 4 bases from J, the gap between germline ends came to 7 bases. The DNA of the CDR3 is TGTGCCAGCAGGAGACAGTACAATGAGCAGTTCTTC. Its protein is CASRRQYNEQFF.

This clone was picked up a small number of times. The V call is TRBV4-1, the J call TRBJ2-1; 8 positions match TRBD2. The CDR3 sequence is 15 residues long. Looked up from germline, CDR1 is MGHRA and CDR2 is YSYEKL. V was pared by 0 bases and J by 6 bases, with 4 bases of the junction left unmatched. Here the CDR3 reads CASSQEPGGLNEQFF. For the CDR3, the DNA is TGCGCCAGCAGCCAAGAGCCGGGGGGGCTCAATGAGCAGTTCTTC.

V gene TRBV9 combines with J gene TRBJ2-5; TRBD2 matches at 11 bases. V was pared by 0 bases and J by 5 bases, with 6 bases of the junction left unmatched. Germline V gives CDR1 SGDLS, CDR2 YYNGEE. The length of the CDR3 is 16 residues. Here the CDR3 DNA reads TGTGCCAGCAGCGTAGGATCTAGCGGGGGGCCCGAGACCCAGTACTTC. This sequence encodes CASSVGSSGGPETQYF.

The J gene is TRBJ2-3, the V gene TRBV2; D is possibly TRBD2 (6 bases). The V gene lost 8 bases and the J gene lost 5 bases, with 14 bases spanning the gap. The germline CDR1 and CDR2 sequences are SNHLY and FYNNEI. The length of the CDR3 is 13 residues. CDR3 in amino acids: CASAGSSGDTQYF. The CDR3, as DNA: TGTGCCAGCGCGGGGTCCTCGGGAGATACGCAGTATTTT.

This clone has just one count. This CDR3 reads CASSFGAGGTEAFF. In nucleotides, the CDR3 is TGTGCCAGCAGCTTTGGCGCGGGAGGGACTGAAGCTTTCTTT. The rearrangement uses TRBV3-1 (or the pseudogene TRBV3-2) and TRBJ1-1, with no clear D. CDR1 is LGHDT, CDR2 YNNKEL, per germline (reference sequence). Between the trimmed V and J ends, which lost 5 bases and 5 bases, there was a span of 15 bases. CDR3 size: 14 residues.

This sequence joins TRBV2 and TRBJ2-5; 15 nucleotides align to TRBD2. CDR3 length equals 17 residues. From germline, CDR1 is SNHLY and CDR2 FYNNEI. The V and J ends lost 7 bases and 2 bases, in that order; junction bases with no gene match: 8. DNA for the CDR3: TGTGCCAGCAACAGGGGACTAGCGGGAGGTGGGCAAGAGACCCAGTACTTC. It translates to CASNRGLAGGGQETQYF.

The chain carries TRBV5-1 and TRBJ2-1; D gene unclear. Germline V gives CDR1 SGHRS, CDR2 YFSETQ. Trimming stripped 0 bases from V and 9 bases from J, with 13 bases between. The CDR3 runs 14 residues. This chain's CDR3 is CASSLGGARPEQFF. The CDR3 DNA follows: TGCGCCAGCAGCTTGGGAGGCGCTAGACCTGAGCAGTTCTTC.

This chain connects TRBV5-4 to TRBJ2-1, with 12 bases that match TRBD2. The CDR3 runs to 15 residues. Germline V lookup: CDR1 SGHNT, CDR2 YYREEE (reference sequence). With 4 bases clipped from V and 7 bases from J, the junction kept 6 bases outside the gene matches. The CDR3, as DNA: TGTGCCAGCAGCATAGGACTAGCGGGAAGTAATGAGCAGTTCTTC. It specifies CASSIGLAGSNEQFF.

This clone occurred a few times. The J gene is TRBJ2-7, the V gene TRBV9; maybe TRBD2 (6 bases). CDR1 SGDLS and CDR2 YYNGEE come from the germline V gene. V was cut by 3 bases and J by 5 bases, with 18 bases left in between. The CDR3 spans 15 residues. CDR3 protein: CASSASGTAGNEQYF. CDR3 DNA: TGTGCCAGCAGCGCCTCCGGGACTGCCGGCAACGAGCAGTACTTC.

The V call is TRBV5-1, the J call TRBJ2-7; 7 bases agree with TRBD1. Germline values: CDR1 SGHRS, CDR2 YFSETQ. J lost 1 base, V lost 2 bases, and 3 bases had no gene match. The CDR3 length is 14 residues. The CDR3 bases are TGCGCCAGCAGCTTTGGGACAGATTCCTACGAGCAGTACTTC. The encoded protein is CASSFGTDSYEQYF.

This clone appeared a few times. V usage is TRBV4-2 and J usage is TRBJ2-5, with 10 positions matching TRBD2. CDR1 is LGHNA and CDR2 is YNFKEQ in the germline V gene. The CDR3 runs to 15 residues. Losses at the gene ends were 2 bases for V and 0 bases for J; bases not matched to a gene: 0. Here the CDR3 DNA reads TGTGCCAGCAGCCAACTAGCGGGGGACCAAGAGACCCAGTACTTC. Residues: CASSQLAGDQETQYF.

V gene TRBV4-1 combines with J gene TRBJ2-7; D remains unclear. Germline V gene lookup returns CDR1 MGHRA and CDR2 YSYEKL. CDR3 length: 14 amino acids. Trimming took off 1 base at V and 7 bases at J, with 14 bases between the two ends. CDR3 DNA sequence: TGCGCCAGCAGCCAAGTGGGTAGCCCCTGGGAGCAGTACTTC. Its protein is CASSQVGSPWEQYF.

The chain uses TRBV5-1 and TRBJ1-1; perhaps TRBD1 as D (5 bases). CDR1 SGHRS and CDR2 YFSETQ come from the germline V gene. This CDR3 spans 14 amino acids. The germline V and J ends were trimmed by 1 base and 3 bases, with 10 bases remaining between them. The CDR3 loop is CASSLPGMHTEAFF. Written as DNA, the CDR3 is TGCGCCAGCAGCTTGCCAGGGATGCACACTGAAGCTTTCTTT.

The chain employs TRBV7-9 and TRBJ1-1; D gene unclear. Germline CDR1 is SEHNR and CDR2 is FQNEAQ (reference sequence). This CDR3 contains 15 residues. Trimming took off 1 base at V and 6 bases at J, with 15 bases between the two ends. The CDR3 coding sequence is TGTGCCAGCAGCTTAGAGCAGGTGAACGGCGCTGAAGCTTTCTTT. This sequence encodes CASSLEQVNGAEAFF.

The chain has TRBV29-1 and TRBJ2-1; 8 bases align to TRBD2. J lost 3 bases, V lost 6 bases, and 10 bases had no gene match. CDR1 and CDR2 from the germline V gene are SQVTM and ANQGSEA. CDR3 length equals 15 residues. The CDR3 loop is CSVLLPSGFYNEQFF. As DNA, the CDR3 is TGCAGCGTATTGTTACCTAGCGGGTTCTACAATGAGCAGTTCTTC.

The rearrangement joins TRBV19 to TRBJ2-1; tentatively, D is TRBD2 (6 bases). The V end was cut by 0 bases, the J end by 9 bases, with 9 bases between. The CDR3 extends over 13 amino acids. CDR1 and CDR2 from the germline V gene are LNHDA and SQIVND (reference sequence). As DNA, the CDR3 is TGTGCCAGTAGTATAGACTGGCGGGGTGAGCAGTTCTTC. Its translation is CASSIDWRGEQFF.

There are many counts of this clone. CDR3 loop: CASSLQGGQGSNQPQHF. In DNA form, the CDR3 reads TGTGCCAGCAGCCTACAGGGGGGTCAAGGAAGCAATCAGCCCCAGCATTTT. The rearrangement links TRBV5-8 to TRBJ1-5; 8 bases are shared with TRBD1. After removal of 4 bases from V and 1 base from J, the junction contained 10 bases not matched to a gene. CDR3 length: 17 amino acids. Per the germline V gene, CDR1 is SGHTS and CDR2 is YDEGEE.

The V gene is TRBV6-5, the J gene TRBJ2-7, with TRBD2 identical over 8 bases. The germline CDR1 and CDR2 sequences are MNHEY and SVGAGI. CDR3 size: 14 residues. V shed 2 bases and J 5 bases; nucleotides not matched to a gene: 5. This CDR3 is CASSYQRESHEQYF. The DNA of the CDR3 is TGTGCCAGCAGTTACCAGCGGGAGTCCCACGAGCAGTACTTC.

The rearrangement uses TRBV5-1 and TRBJ2-1; TRBD2 matches at 8 bases. Germline assignment: CDR1 SGHRS and CDR2 YFSETQ. Germline trimming cut 4 bases from V and 5 bases from J; bases unmatched to any gene: 11. The CDR3 spans 16 residues. The CDR3 loop is CASSVRTGRGDNEQFF. CDR3 in DNA: TGCGCCAGCAGCGTACGGACTGGGCGGGGGGACAATGAGCAGTTCTTC.

The chain has TRBV2 and TRBJ2-1; D might be TRBD2 (5 bases). The CDR3 extends over 13 amino acids. Germline CDR1 SNHLY, CDR2 FYNNEI. V lost 7 bases to trimming and J lost 7 bases, with 14 bases between them. The CDR3 protein is CASNYNSGNEQFF. CDR3 DNA: TGTGCCAGCAACTACAACAGCGGTAATGAGCAGTTCTTC.